The source of this TCR beta chain is a study of blood T cell repertoires in COVID-19. V lost 5 bases, J lost 4 bases, and 3 bases stayed unmatched. The CDR3 sequence is 14 residues long. Germline lookup yields CDR1 MNHEY and CDR2 SVGEGT. Assay used: immunoSEQ multiplex PCR; TCRdb lists only in-frame clones, some missing. In the table there are over 80,000 clones, more than 75% of which are singletons. The chain links TRBV6-2 or TRBV6-3 to TRBJ2-7, with 12 positions matching TRBD2. This TCR derives from a human donor in a cohort sampled during active COVID-19. Material: peripheral blood. CDR3 residues: CASSRLAGEYEQYF. For the CDR3, the DNA is TGTGCCAGCAGTAGACTAGCGGGAGAGTACGAGCAGTACTTC.